This TCR beta chain derives from a study of T cells after yellow fever vaccination. The TCR cDNA carried a universal primer site and UMIs from 5'RACE template switching. TCRdb itself ran the 5' RACE reads through MiXCR, one entry per CDR3 protein. The sample shows around 310,000 distinct CDR3 sequences, approximately 4% of them seen only once. Study-wide results and caveats: Booster samples showed a return of most primary-vaccination clones (around 96% CD4, 88% CD8). Highly abundant clonotypes carried over from the bulk population could end up in FACS-sorted repertoires as contaminants.

This clonotype has ten or more counts. The antigen remains undetermined. Trimming took off 3 bases at V and 0 bases at J, with 13 bases between the two ends. The CDR3 is 16 residues long. Germline assignment: CDR1 SGHTA and CDR2 FQGNSA. The chain uses TRBV7-2 and TRBJ2-3, with D possibly being TRBD2 (7 bases). The source material was PBMCs, sampled 15 days after the yellow fever booster vaccination. The sequence was collected from a man between 18 and 29 years old who received the YFV17D yellow fever vaccine. CDR3 amino acids: CASSLWGGLSTDTQYF. The CDR3 DNA is TGTGCCAGCAGCTTGTGGGGGGGCCTAAGCACAGATACGCAGTATTTT.